The 17 T cell receptor beta chains reported below all come from one sample, sequenced in a study of cytomegalovirus exposure and HLA in healthy donors. 13 Jbeta primers and 60 Vbeta primers were used for the PCR. Sequenced by immunoSEQ multiplex PCR; TCRdb stores in-frame clones only, minus some. The table lists 150,000 or so clones, approximately 70% of them singletons, with 1.5% to 2% in the top ten. The sample was PBMCs. The receptor set was obtained from a woman aged 18-35 years in good health and CMV-seronegative.

CDR3 bases: TGTGCCAGCAGTCTCGGGGGGGCCGGTCAGCCCCAGCATTTT. As protein: CASSLGGAGQPQHF. The V and J genes are TRBV11-2 and TRBJ1-5; D is possibly TRBD1 (6 bases). The V gene's germline CDR1 is SGHAT and CDR2 FQNNGV. V was cut by 6 bases and J by 6 bases, with 15 bases left in between. This CDR3 comprises 14 residues.

This chain uses TRBV6-5 with TRBJ1-2, with a possible D match to TRBD1 (5 bases). This CDR3 spans 14 amino acids. V shed 5 bases and J shed 2 bases, with 12 bases lying between them. Germline V gives CDR1 MNHEY, CDR2 SVGAGI. In nucleotides, the CDR3 is TGTGCCAGCAGTGAATACAGGCGAAACTATGGCTACACCTTC. Translated: CASSEYRRNYGYTF.

The chain employs TRBV2 and TRBJ1-5; the match to TRBD1 covers 8 bases. CDR3 length: 16 amino acids. Germline CDR1 and CDR2: SNHLY and FYNNEI. The V and J ends lost 6 bases and 7 bases, in that order; junction bases with no gene match: 14. The CDR3: CASSISPGGAGQPQHF. The CDR3 nucleotides read TGTGCCAGCAGCATCTCCCCAGGGGGCGCGGGGCAGCCCCAGCATTTT. The entire variable domain, with the rest obtained from reference TRBV2 and TRBJ1-5, is as follows: EPEVTQTPSHQVTQMGQEVILRCVPISNHLYFYWYRQILGQKVEFLVSFYNNEISEKSEIFDDQFSVERPDGSNFTLKIRSTKLEDSAMYFCASSISPGGAGQPQHFGDGTRLSIL.

This sequence joins TRBV18 and TRBJ2-1; TRBD2 matches at 9 bases. This CDR3 has 14 amino acids. Unmatched junction bases numbered 7, after V lost 3 bases and J lost 10 bases. Germline loops: CDR1 KGHSH, CDR2 LQKENI. The CDR3 sequence is CASSPELAGQEQFF. The CDR3 DNA is TGTGCCAGCTCACCGGAACTAGCGGGTCAGGAGCAGTTCTTC.

This rearrangement joins TRBV5-6 to TRBJ1-5; D uncertain. V lost 0 bases and J 0 bases, leaving 7 bases between the germline ends. CDR3 length: 15 residues. Germline-derived CDR1 and CDR2 are SGHDT and YYEEEE. The CDR3 DNA follows: TGTGCCAGCAGCTTGGGGCAGAATAGCAATCAGCCCCAGCATTTT. Protein product: CASSLGQNSNQPQHF.

The V and J genes are TRBV19 and TRBJ2-2; TRBD2 agrees at 8 bases. J gave up 7 bases and V 7 bases, and 5 bases lay outside the gene matches. CDR3 length: 13 residues. Per germline, CDR1 LNHDA and CDR2 SQIVND (reference sequence). Here the CDR3 reads CASKRELVGELFF. DNA for the CDR3: TGTGCCAGTAAGCGGGAGCTGGTCGGGGAGCTGTTTTTT. The variable domain in full, completed from reference TRBV19 and TRBJ2-2, reads DGGITQSPKYLFRKEGQNVTLSCEQNLNHDAMYWYRQDPGQGLRLIYYSQIVNDFQKGDIAEGYSVSREKKESFPLTVTSAQKNPTAFYLCASKRELVGELFFGEGSRLTVL.

The rearrangement joins TRBV4-3 to TRBJ2-7; 8 bases match TRBD1. Germline loops: CDR1 LGHNA, CDR2 YSLEER. The CDR3 totals 17 residues. V shed 0 bases, J shed 3 bases, and the junction held 10 bases outside the gene matches. The CDR3 bases are TGCGCCAGCAGCCAAGATCGCAGGGGGCTATCATTCTACGAGCAGTACTTC. It codes for CASSQDRRGLSFYEQYF.

This chain links TRBV5-1 with TRBJ2-7; tentative D call: TRBD2 (6 bases). Germline V gene sequence: CDR1 SGHRS, CDR2 YFSETQ. This CDR3 region has 15 residues. V was cut by 2 bases and J by 3 bases, with 15 bases left in between. The CDR3 nucleotides are TGCGCCAGCAGCTTTCTTCCGGGACTGAACTACGAGCAGTACGTC. Translating gives CASSFLPGLNYEQYV.

Concerning this clone itself: One end of the junction varies from germline; a read error may be responsible. This rearrangement joins TRBV7-9 to TRBJ1-1; a weak D match, TRBD1 (5 bases). CDR3 length: 14 residues. Germline-derived CDR1 and CDR2 are SEHNR and FQNEAQ (reference sequence). In nucleotides, the CDR3 is TGTGCCGGCAGCTTAGTATCAGGGTGGGCAGAAGCTTTCTTT. Translating it yields CAGSLVSGWAEAFF.

The V gene is TRBV9, the J gene TRBJ2-5; 8 positions agree with TRBD2. This CDR3 region has 16 residues. Germline V lookup: CDR1 SGDLS, CDR2 YYNGEE. J was trimmed by 2 bases and V by 0 bases; bases with no gene match: 6. The CDR3 region has the DNA TGTGCCAGCAGCGTAGTTGCGGGGGGCGGTCAAGAGACCCAGTACTTC. Translating gives CASSVVAGGGQETQYF.

The chain is built from TRBV18 and TRBJ2-7, with no clear D. This CDR3 has 14 amino acids. Trimming stripped 2 bases from V and 8 bases from J, with 16 bases between. Germline V gene lookup returns CDR1 KGHSH and CDR2 LQKENI. CDR3 nucleotides: TGTGCCAGCTCACCAGAGGCCACCGTCGAAAAGCAGTACTTC. Translated: CASSPEATVEKQYF.

In its sample, this clone was seen once. This rearrangement joins TRBV6-6 to TRBJ2-7, with a weak D call TRBD2 (6 bases). The V gene's germline CDR1 is MNHNY and CDR2 SVGAGI (reference sequence). Trimming cost V 2 bases and J 6 bases, with 14 bases left between them. This CDR3 has 14 residues. The CDR3 region has the DNA TGTGCCAGCAGTTACGAACTAGCCCTTCTCGAGCAGTACTTC. As protein: CASSYELALLEQYF.

The table lists this clone with a count of one. This rearrangement joins TRBV6-5 to TRBJ1-5; D not certain. Trimming took off 0 bases at V and 6 bases at J, with 12 bases between the two ends. Germline-derived CDR1 and CDR2 are MNHEY and SVGAGI. The length of the CDR3 is 15 residues. This CDR3 is CASSYSAGLGQPQHF. The CDR3 DNA is TGTGCCAGCAGTTACTCAGCCGGGTTAGGTCAGCCCCAGCATTTT.

The genes are TRBV29-1 and TRBJ2-7, with D perhaps matching TRBD1 (6 bases). The V end was cut by 3 bases, the J end by 4 bases, with 13 bases between. The V gene's germline CDR1 is SQVTM and CDR2 ANQGSEA. The CDR3 runs to 13 residues. The CDR3 coding sequence is TGCAGCGTTGAGTCCGGGACACTATACGAGCAGTACTTC. As protein: CSVESGTLYEQYF.

V is TRBV7-2 and J is TRBJ2-1; 9 bases agree with TRBD1. J was trimmed by 1 base and V by 7 bases; bases with no gene match: 11. The CDR3 is 17 residues long. Germline values: CDR1 SGHTA, CDR2 FQGNSA. The CDR3 reads CASTITSGQGSYNEQFF. DNA for the CDR3: TGTGCCAGCACAATCACGTCAGGACAGGGGTCCTACAATGAGCAGTTCTTC.

The V gene is TRBV7-2, the J gene TRBJ2-7, with 11 bases matching TRBD2. The germline gives CDR1 SGHTA, CDR2 FQGNSA. The ends lost 6 bases at V and 5 bases at J; junction bases unmatched: 9. The CDR3 is 15 amino acids. The CDR3 region is CASSPTSGRHDEQYV. CDR3 nucleotides: TGTGCCAGCAGTCCAACTAGCGGGAGACACGACGAGCAGTACGTC.

CDR3 residues: CASSRGQGGQPQHF. CDR3 nucleotide sequence: TGTGCCAGCAGTCGGGGACAGGGGGGACAGCCCCAGCATTTT. The chain combines TRBV28 with TRBJ1-5; 11 positions agree with TRBD1. Looked up from germline, CDR1 is MDHEN and CDR2 is SYDVKM. This CDR3 comprises 14 residues. Trimming took 5 bases from V and 7 from J; bases not matched to a gene: 4.